This entry is about one T cell receptor beta chain. The record originates from a study of blood T cell repertoires in COVID-19. As for the study in general: Some COVID-19 samples were acute and others convalescent; all came from the United States, Italy and Spain. Nucleic acid was either cDNA or gDNA, and it came from T cells, B-cell-depleted T cells, or PBMCs.

In the study's own analysis: Estimates of nucleated cell counts were drawn from the amplification of reference gene primers. TCRdb's table, derived via immunoSEQ multiplex PCR, lists solely in-frame clones and lacks some. V and J calls and clone size follow that table, whereas D and trimming were derived from the DNA. The data contain about 250,000 clones, 85% to 90% of them seen just once; the ten biggest clones take up over 1.3%. CDR1 MNHEY and CDR2 SVGAGI come from the germline V gene. This CDR3 comprises 15 residues. The V gene end was trimmed by 7 bases and the J gene end by 4 bases; junction bases not matched to a gene: 7.

This receptor was identified in a man older than 75 with acute or convalescent COVID-19. Sequenced material: peripheral blood. The chain links TRBV6-5 to TRBJ1-4; 9 positions match TRBD1. The CDR3 region has the DNA TGTGCCAGCAAAAGGACAGGGGCCAGTAATGAAAAACTGTTTTTT. Residues: CASKRTGASNEKLFF.